The 15 T cell receptor beta chains presented below share a single source sample, sequenced in a study of immune evolution from preneoplasia to lung adenocarcinoma. Profiling relied on immunoSEQ multiplex PCR, and the TCRdb table lists in-frame clones only, not all of them. The sample has 6,000 or so clones, about 72% seen once; the top ten hold about 12%. Sample: FFPE minimally invasive lung adenocarcinoma tissue. These receptors came from a person between 70 and 80 years old with lung adenocarcinoma.

This sequence joins TRBV5-1 and TRBJ1-1; D is uncertain. The CDR3 is 13 residues long. The germline V and J ends were trimmed by 4 bases and 0 bases, with 7 bases remaining between them. Germline CDR1 reads SGHRS; CDR2 reads YFSETQ. CDR3 region: CASSRTVNTEAFF. CDR3 DNA sequence: TGCGCCAGCAGCAGGACCGTGAACACTGAAGCTTTCTTT. The whole variable domain, filled in from reference TRBV5-1 and TRBJ1-1, reads KAGVTQTPRYLIKTRGQQVTLSCSPISGHRSVSWYQQTPGQGLQFLFEYFSETQRNKGNFPGRFSGRQFSNSRSEMNVSTLELGDSALYLCASSRTVNTEAFFGQGTRLTVV.

The chain recombines TRBV30 with TRBJ1-4; the D is unclear. This CDR3 contains 13 residues. Between the trimmed V and J ends, which lost 3 bases and 6 bases, there was a span of 11 bases. Per the germline V gene, CDR1 is GTSNPN and CDR2 is SVGIG (reference sequence). The CDR3 loop is CAWSVGDYEKLFF. The CDR3 DNA follows: TGTGCCTGGAGCGTCGGGGATTATGAAAAACTGTTTTTT.

The table lists this clone with a count of one. The chain combines TRBV30 with TRBJ2-3; 7 nucleotides line up with TRBD2. J was trimmed by 0 bases and V by 2 bases; bases with no gene match: 2. CDR1 is GTSNPN, CDR2 SVGIG, per germline (reference sequence). CDR3 size: 14 residues. The CDR3 DNA reads as TGTGCCTGGAGTCTAGCGGTGAGCACAGATACGCAGTATTTT. This gives the protein CAWSLAVSTDTQYF.

This clone has more than one count but fewer than ten. The chain employs TRBV27 and TRBJ2-3, with D uncertain. The CDR3 consists of 14 residues. CDR1 is MNHEY and CDR2 is SMNVEV in the germline V gene (reference sequence). V was clipped by 2 bases and J by 3 bases, with 9 bases between them. The DNA for the CDR3 is TGTGCCAGCAGTTTAGGCAGGCTTACAGATACGCAGTATTTT. Translating gives CASSLGRLTDTQYF.

The CDR3 region has the DNA TGTGCCAGCACTCCATACCAAGCCCCTAACTATGGCTACACCTTC. Translation: CASTPYQAPNYGYTF. The V gene is TRBV6-5, the J gene TRBJ1-2, with D unresolved. This CDR3 is 15 amino acids long. Germline loops: CDR1 MNHEY, CDR2 SVGAGI. V dropped 7 bases and J dropped 0 bases, with 15 bases sitting between them.

J is TRBJ2-5 and V is TRBV9; 7 nucleotides agree with TRBD2. The CDR3 is made up of 14 amino acids. J was trimmed by 5 bases and V by 3 bases; bases with no gene match: 7. Germline V gene sequence: CDR1 SGDLS, CDR2 YYNGEE. This chain's CDR3 is CASSATSVGETQYF. The CDR3, as DNA: TGTGCCAGCAGCGCAACTAGCGTGGGGGAGACCCAGTACTTC.

This clone was seen a handful of times. The rearrangement links TRBV29-1 to TRBJ1-2; 9 nucleotides agree with TRBD1. Per the germline V gene, CDR1 is SQVTM and CDR2 is ANQGSEA. The trim removed 8 bases at V and 6 bases at J, leaving 4 bases unmatched. This CDR3 is built from 11 residues. CDR3 region: CSSWTGDGYTF. Written as DNA, the CDR3 is TGCAGCTCCTGGACAGGGGATGGCTACACCTTC.

V gene TRBV19 combines with J gene TRBJ2-1; the match to TRBD1 covers 9 bases. CDR3 length: 12 residues. V was pared by 9 bases and J by 6 bases, with 3 bases of the junction left unmatched. Germline V CDR1 and CDR2: LNHDA, SQIVND (reference sequence). The CDR3 DNA follows: TGTGCCAGCCAGGGACAGGGCAATGAGCAGTTCTTC. This gives the protein CASQGQGNEQFF.

This clone was recorded once. The chain carries TRBV27 and TRBJ2-1; 7 bases map to TRBD1. CDR1 is MNHEY and CDR2 is SMNVEV in the germline V gene (reference sequence). The CDR3 runs to 13 residues. The J segment lost 7 bases and the V segment lost 7 bases, leaving 7 bases of the junction unmatched. CDR3 residues: CASTGGFINEQFF. CDR3 in DNA: TGTGCCAGCACAGGGGGATTCATTAATGAGCAGTTCTTC.

The rearrangement joins TRBV15 to TRBJ2-5, with 7 positions matching TRBD2. From germline, CDR1 is LNHNV and CDR2 YYDKDF (reference sequence). The J segment lost 4 bases and the V segment lost 5 bases, leaving 10 bases of the junction unmatched. The CDR3 is 15 residues long. The CDR3 region is CATSPFAGETETQYF. DNA for the CDR3: TGTGCCACCAGCCCGTTTGCGGGAGAGACAGAGACCCAGTACTTC.

The chain uses TRBV6-5 and TRBJ2-4; no definite D call. This CDR3 comprises 15 residues. The germline V gene has CDR1 MNHEY and CDR2 SVGAGI. V was cut by 0 bases and J by 1 base, with 7 bases left in between. The CDR3 bases are TGTGCCAGCAGTTACTCCGGAAACGCCAAAAACATTCAGTACTTC. As protein: CASSYSGNAKNIQYF.

The chain has TRBV27 and TRBJ2-3, with 15 nucleotides matching TRBD2. The ends lost 8 bases at V and 7 bases at J; junction bases unmatched: 16. From germline, CDR1 is MNHEY and CDR2 SMNVEV (reference sequence). The CDR3 is 18 amino acids. Here the CDR3 DNA reads TGTGCCAGCCATAGGGGGACTAGCGGGGGGACCCTCATTAATACGCAGTATTTT. Translating it yields CASHRGTSGGTLINTQYF.

V usage is TRBV27 and J usage is TRBJ2-1; D is possibly TRBD2 (5 bases). V lost 0 bases to trimming and J lost 7 bases, with 10 bases between them. The CDR3 is made up of 14 amino acids. CDR1 is MNHEY, CDR2 SMNVEV, per germline (reference sequence). The DNA for the CDR3 is TGTGCCAGCAGTTTATCTACCACTAGTAATGAGCAGTTCTTC. Encoded protein: CASSLSTTSNEQFF.

The chain uses TRBV7-9 and TRBJ2-7; possible D gene TRBD1, 6 bases. V dropped 2 bases and J dropped 6 bases, with 11 bases sitting between them. Germline lookup yields CDR1 SEHNR and CDR2 FQNEAQ (reference sequence). CDR3 length equals 13 residues. CDR3 loop: CASSLRARGEQYF. The CDR3 DNA reads as TGTGCCAGCAGCTTAAGAGCCAGGGGCGAGCAGTACTTC.

The V and J genes are TRBV5-6 and TRBJ2-3; 9 nucleotides align to TRBD2. Trimming took 0 bases from V and 2 from J; bases not matched to a gene: 4. The length of the CDR3 is 16 residues. Germline V gene data show CDR1 as SGHDT and CDR2 as YYEEEE. In DNA, the CDR3 is TGTGCCAGCAGCTTGGTTGCGGGAGGGTTCACAGATACGCAGTATTTT. This codes for CASSLVAGGFTDTQYF.